A selection of T cell receptor beta chains follows, all from one sample in a study of immune characteristics of hereditary and idiopathic chronic pancreatitis. Generated by immunoSEQ multiplex PCR, the TCRdb table keeps only in-frame clones and is missing some. The sample contains a few thousand clones, around 75% of which appear only once. Sequencing input: pancreas tissue with hereditary chronic pancreatitis. These receptors came from a human donor with chronic pancreatitis. Each CDR3 is given with its conserved first and last residue. A D gene is named only where the DNA matches it firmly. Part of the rows lack a size; the others show once, few, many or a class for expanded clones.

DNA: TGTGCCAGCAGCGGCACCGGGACAGCCACAGATACGCAGTATTTT
CDR3: CASSGTGTATDTQYF
length: 15
J: TRBJ2-3
V: TRBV27
size: once
D: TRBD1

DNA: TGTGCCATCGGCGGACAGGTTGGCTCTGGAAACACCATATATTTT
CDR3: CAIGGQVGSGNTIYF
length: 15
J: TRBJ1-3
V: TRBV10-3
size: large
D: TRBD1

DNA: TGCGCCAGCAGCTTGAGCGAGTCCCGCTCCTACAATGAGCAGTTCTTC
CDR3: CASSLSESRSYNEQFF
length: 16
J: TRBJ2-1
V: TRBV5-1
size: NA
D: NA

DNA: TGTGCCAGCAGTACTTTTAATATGTTGGAAAACATTCAGTACTTC
CDR3: CASSTFNMLENIQYF
length: 15
J: TRBJ2-4
V: TRBV6-2/TRBV6-3
size: NA
D: NA

DNA: TGTGCCAGCAGCCAAGTCATCGACAGGGAGGTCAATTATGAGCAGTTCTTC
CDR3: CASSQVIDREVNYEQFF
length: 17
J: TRBJ2-1
V: TRBV14
size: NA
D: NA

DNA: TGTGCCAGCAGTTTTCCGGGGCTTAGGGGCTACACCTTC
CDR3: CASSFPGLRGYTF
length: 13
J: TRBJ1-2
V: TRBV12-3/TRBV12-4
size: NA
D: NA

DNA: TGTGCCTGGAGTGCCCTGACTAGCGGGGGAGAGACCCAGTACTTC
CDR3: CAWSALTSGGETQYF
length: 15
J: TRBJ2-5
V: TRBV30
size: NA
D: TRBD2

DNA: TGCGCCAGCAGCCATTGGAGGGGAGGAGGGGATACGCAGTATTTT
CDR3: CASSHWRGGGDTQYF
length: 15
J: TRBJ2-3
V: TRBV4-1
size: NA
D: NA

DNA: TGTGCCAGCAGTGACCCTGGACAGGGGAAAGATGGCTACACCTTC
CDR3: CASSDPGQGKDGYTF
length: 15
J: TRBJ1-2
V: TRBV2
size: NA
D: TRBD1

DNA: TGTGCCAGCAGCCATTTCGACTCAAATAGCAATCAGCCCCAGCATTTT
CDR3: CASSHFDSNSNQPQHF
length: 16
J: TRBJ1-5
V: TRBV3-1/TRBV3-2
size: NA
D: NA

DNA: TGTGCCAGCAGCCAAGAAGGGGCAGGAATCGCCTTCTATGGCTACACCTTC
CDR3: CASSQEGAGIAFYGYTF
length: 17
J: TRBJ1-2
V: TRBV4-2
size: NA
D: NA

DNA: TGTGCCAGCAGCTTAGATACAGGGGCCGAAAAACTGTTTTTT
CDR3: CASSLDTGAEKLFF
length: 14
J: TRBJ1-4
V: TRBV7-9
size: NA
D: TRBD1

DNA: TGTGCCACCAGTGAGTGGGGCGGGGGGGCATCCCCAAATGAGCAGTTCTTC
CDR3: CATSEWGGGASPNEQFF
length: 17
J: TRBJ2-1
V: TRBV24-1
size: NA
D: TRBD2

DNA: TGTGCCAGCGGGACTAGCGGGTATACGCAGTATTTT
CDR3: CASGTSGYTQYF
length: 12
J: TRBJ2-3
V: TRBV14
size: NA
D: TRBD2

DNA: TGCACCAGCAGCCAAGGCTACAATGAGCAGTTCTTC
CDR3: CTSSQGYNEQFF
length: 12
J: TRBJ2-1
V: TRBV1
size: few
D: NA

DNA: TGCGCCAGCAGTGGCGGCTATAGCGGGGGGCTAGATACGCAGTATTTT
CDR3: CASSGGYSGGLDTQYF
length: 16
J: TRBJ2-3
V: TRBV10-2
size: once
D: TRBD2

DNA: TGTGCCAGCAGTTCCCGACTAGCGGGGGGGAATGAGCAGTTCTTC
CDR3: CASSSRLAGGNEQFF
length: 15
J: TRBJ2-1
V: TRBV28
size: large
D: TRBD2

DNA: TGTGCCAGCAGTTTTGTGGGAAACTATGGCTACACCTTC
CDR3: CASSFVGNYGYTF
length: 13
J: TRBJ1-2
V: TRBV6-2/TRBV6-3
size: NA
D: NA

DNA: TGTGCCAGCAGCCAAGGTTCTAGCGGGGGGCCGGAGACCCAGTACTTC
CDR3: CASSQGSSGGPETQYF
length: 16
J: TRBJ2-5
V: TRBV3-1/TRBV3-2
size: NA
D: TRBD2

DNA: TGTGCCAGCACCGGACAGGGGGCAGGCATTCAGTACTTC
CDR3: CASTGQGAGIQYF
length: 13
J: TRBJ2-4
V: TRBV6-5
size: NA
D: TRBD1